The present T cell receptor (beta chain) was sequenced within a study of T cells in tuberculosis (dated 2018 in TCRdb). Describing the broader study: To characterize T cells specific for the mycobacterial lipid antigen glucose monomycolate (GMM), the study used CD1B tetramers together with high-throughput TCR immunosequencing. A South African clinical cohort compared IGRA-negative adolescents, IGRA-positive adolescents with latent tuberculosis and adults with active tuberculosis, 10 to 11 per group. PBMC from patients with active tuberculosis were archived either before the start of standard anti-tuberculosis treatment or within 7 days of starting that treatment. General conclusions and limits of the study: Shorter CDR3-alpha lengths in active tuberculosis patients partly drove the smaller NN-distances, and the TCR-beta difference was not statistically significant. Clinical samples were chosen by availability of cryopreserved specimens, and active tuberculosis cases were adults while controls were adolescents. Compared with IGRA-negative controls, TCR-alpha repertoires from active tuberculosis had smaller mean NN-distances to GMM-specific TCRs, which suggests that these TCRs underwent clonal expansion. A classifier using the diverse GMM-specific repertoire reached approximately 90% accuracy (AUROC about 0.9), compared with more than 55% accuracy using GEM motif frequencies.

Per the publication, the time point label means: new active TB diagnosis, blood taken before or within 7 days of starting treatment. Active tuberculosis patients were HIV-seronegative South African adults aged 18 years or older with a new diagnosis. Confirmation of active tuberculosis came from positive sputum smear microscopy and/or a positive M. tuberculosis culture. Immunosequencing was performed on unsorted cryopreserved PBMC and covered 75,000 to 100,000 T cells per clinical donor on average. Turning to this clone: Its antigen remains unidentified. It has no much larger one-base neighbor in the sample; base qualities were not kept.

The CDR3, from cysteine to phenylalanine, totals 17 residues. The read is trimmed to its CDR3 DNA, 51 bases read in frame from base 1. V is pruned by 3 bases and J by 0 bases, leaving 5 bases of the junction without a gene match. CDR1 and CDR2 (KGHSH, LQKENI) derive from the germline V gene. The immunoSEQ multiplex PCR assay was used to generate TCR libraries, with TCR-beta and/or TCR-alpha/delta assays applied to each sample. The Illumina high-throughput platform was used to sequence the amplified TCR libraries. As for the original processing: Clustering and dimensionality reduction relied on pairwise TCRdist distances among GMM-specific receptors from T cells that were either sorted ex vivo or expanded in vitro. Each clinical repertoire was assigned a mean NN-distance score, defined as the average TCRdist to the nearest 10% of tetramer-positive reference sequences. To compute GEM TCR motif frequency, the fraction of unique TCRs matching known GEM sequences by V/J usage and CDR3 length was calculated. Active tuberculosis was classified by linear discriminant analysis with leave-one-out cross-validation, implemented in scikit-learn. TCRdb obtained this table from immuneACCESS and retained in-frame rearrangements with V and J assigned. These tables miss some clones; where compared with another copy, unresolved V genes account for less than half of the shortfall, and the remainder is unexplained. The V and J calls and clone size are taken from that table; D and trimming were inferred from the DNA. Counted in this sample were some 30,000 clones; more than 75% of them appeared once. In total, the top ten clones hold approximately 4.7% of the sample.

The rearranged segments are TRBV18 and TRBJ2-2, with 9 middle bases fitting TRBD2. The specimen comprised PBMCs, sampled at tuberculosis diagnosis. This TCR derives from an adult with tuberculosis. The CDR3 protein: CASSPSLAGTNTGELFF. The DNA is as follows: TGTGCCAGCTCACCCTCCCTAGCGGGGACGAACACCGGGGAGCTGTTTTTT.